The 3 T cell receptor beta chains below come from one sample, sequenced in a study of radiation and T cells in renal cell carcinoma. Treatment: treatment-naive control, cytoreductive nephrectomy. The data were produced by immunoSEQ multiplex PCR, yet TCRdb's version contains in-frame clones alone and is incomplete. The table has around 16,000 clones, over 50% seen once. Specimen: tumor tissue, collected from a patient whose treatment was nephrectomy without radiotherapy. Source of these receptors: a man aged 50 to 60 with renal cell carcinoma.

The chain combines TRBV10-3 with TRBJ2-3; D not resolved. Germline V gene data show CDR1 as ENHRY and CDR2 as SYGVKD. This CDR3 contains 12 residues. Trimming stripped 10 bases from V and 4 bases from J, with 12 bases between. CDR3 in amino acids: CASSLPADTQYF. CDR3 DNA sequence: TGTGCCAGCAGCCTCCCGGCAGATACGCAGTATTTT.

The chain joins TRBV19 to TRBJ1-1; D may be TRBD1 (5 bases). Trimming left V 3 bases short and J 4 bases short, with 9 bases between. The length of the CDR3 is 13 residues. CDR1 LNHDA and CDR2 SQIVND come from the germline V gene (reference sequence). The CDR3: CASSMPTVTEAFF. CDR3 bases: TGTGCCAGTAGTATGCCGACAGTCACTGAAGCTTTCTTT. The variable domain in full, completed from reference TRBV19 and TRBJ1-1, reads DGGITQSPKYLFRKEGQNVTLSCEQNLNHDAMYWYRQDPGQGLRLIYYSQIVNDFQKGDIAEGYSVSREKKESFPLTVTSAQKNPTAFYLCASSMPTVTEAFFGQGTRLTVV.

The CDR3 sequence is CASREVGENIQYF. The CDR3 nucleotides read TGTGCCAGCCGAGAGGTCGGAGAAAACATTCAGTACTTC. V and J are TRBV6-1 and TRBJ2-4; the D is unclear. The germline V gene encodes CDR1 MNHNS and CDR2 SASEGT. V lost 8 bases and J lost 5, with 13 bases in between. The CDR3 runs 13 residues.